This paragraph covers one T cell receptor beta chain sequence. This record comes from a study of cytomegalovirus exposure and HLA in healthy donors. PCR used 60 Vbeta primers and 13 Jbeta primers. The data were produced by immunoSEQ multiplex PCR, yet TCRdb's version contains in-frame clones alone and is incomplete. Of 150,000 or so clones listed, about 65% were seen once; the top ten hold 7.1%. Germline trimming cut 5 bases from V and 5 bases from J; bases unmatched to any gene: 11. The CDR3 has 15 amino acids. The germline V gene encodes CDR1 SGHDN and CDR2 FVKESK. Sequencing input: PBMCs. The chain is built from TRBV14 and TRBJ2-5; 7 bases are a match to TRBD2. The receptor's source is a man aged 40-50 years in good health and CMV-seropositive. CDR3 nucleotide sequence: TGTGCCAGCAGCTACACAAGAGGACTAGGGGAGACCCAGTACTTC. Translating it yields CASSYTRGLGETQYF.